Following are 10 T cell receptor beta chains from one sample sequenced in a study of CD8 T cells in ankylosing spondylitis. TCRdb called the 5' RACE reads again in MiXCR, with one record for every CDR3 protein. Among some 240,000 distinct CDR3 sequences listed, approximately 20% were seen once. The sample taken for sequencing was blood, either unsorted or a sorted T cell fraction (not recorded which). Receptor source: a male donor with ankylosing spondylitis or in good health (not recorded which).

This chain connects TRBV11-2 to TRBJ2-5; maybe TRBD2 (5 bases). Germline CDR1 reads SGHAT; CDR2 reads FQNNGV. This CDR3 has 14 residues. Trimming shortened V by 5 bases and J by 7 bases, and 17 bases separated the two germline ends. This CDR3 is CASSPIFGILTQYF. CDR3 sequence (DNA): TGTGCCAGCAGCCCCATTTTCGGGATCCTGACCCAGTACTTC.

The rearrangement uses TRBV28 and TRBJ2-2, with a tentative D call TRBD1 (5 bases). The CDR3 spans 13 residues. Trimming took 7 bases from V and 7 from J, leaving 13 bases between them. Germline CDR1 is MDHEN and CDR2 is SYDVKM. The DNA for the CDR3 is TGTGCCAGCAAGCCTCAGGGATACGGGGAGCTGTTTTTT. It translates to CASKPQGYGELFF. Looking up the rest from reference TRBV28 and TRBJ2-2 gives the full variable domain: DVKVTQSSRYLVKRTGEKVFLECVQDMDHENMFWYRQDPGLGLRLIYFSYDVKMKEKGDIPEGYSVSREKKERFSLILESASTNQTSMYLCASKPQGYGELFFGEGSRLTVL.

The chain couples TRBV12-3 or TRBV12-4 to TRBJ1-1; no clear D gene. The length of the CDR3 is 14 residues. Trimming stripped 5 bases from V and 4 bases from J, with 14 bases between. CDR3 sequence: CASSPGPSFTEAFF. The CDR3 nucleotides read TGTGCCAGCAGTCCCGGGCCCTCGTTCACTGAAGCTTTCTTT.

V gene TRBV12-3 or TRBV12-4 combines with J gene TRBJ1-3; unclear D gene. The CDR3 loop spans 14 amino acids. Trimming took 0 bases from V and 2 from J, leaving 5 bases between them. CDR3 DNA sequence: TGTGCCAGCAGTTTAGCGGGGACTGGAAACACCATATATTTT. This codes for CASSLAGTGNTIYF.

This clonotype was seen only a few times. The V gene is TRBV10-3, the J gene TRBJ2-7, with 7 bases that match TRBD1. The germline V gene has CDR1 ENHRY and CDR2 SYGVKD. The CDR3 has 16 amino acids. The J segment lost 4 bases and the V segment lost 2 bases, leaving 11 bases of the junction unmatched. CDR3 residues: CAISETGEWVRYEQYF. CDR3 DNA: TGTGCCATCAGTGAGACAGGGGAGTGGGTGAGGTACGAGCAGTACTTC.

In regard to this clonotype: It may be a read error: a sequence one base away is much more abundant. V usage is TRBV6-5 and J usage is TRBJ2-6; 7 nucleotides match TRBD1. Per germline, CDR1 MNHEY and CDR2 SVGAGI. The CDR3 spans 16 residues. The chain's CDR3 is CASSYDRVSGANFLTF. DNA for the CDR3: TGTGCCAGCAGTTACGACAGGGTCTCTGGGGCCAACTTCCTGACTTTC.

This sequence joins TRBV6-1 and TRBJ2-1; 7 bases fit TRBD1. Germline V CDR1 and CDR2: MNHNS, SASEGT. V was clipped by 1 base and J by 1 base; unmatched bases: 4. The CDR3 runs 16 residues. CDR3 bases: TGTGCCAGCAGTGAAGAGAGACAGGGATCCTACAATGAGCAGTTCTTC. Translated: CASSEERQGSYNEQFF.

The chain joins TRBV4-2 to TRBJ2-7; 9 positions match TRBD2. The CDR3 covers 17 residues. Trimming took 0 bases from V and 2 from J; bases not matched to a gene: 8. Germline V gene lookup returns CDR1 LGHNA and CDR2 YNFKEQ. The CDR3 DNA sequence: TGTGCCAGCAGCCAAGACCTCTTAGCGGGAGTGGCCTACGAGCAGTACTTC. Encoded protein: CASSQDLLAGVAYEQYF.

This clonotype was found a few times. V usage is TRBV7-8 and J usage is TRBJ1-5; possibly TRBD1 for D (5 bases). The CDR3 sequence is 16 residues long. Trimming pared 5 bases from V and 0 bases from J, leaving 14 bases between. Germline values: CDR1 SGHVS, CDR2 FQNEAQ. The DNA for the CDR3 is TGTGCCAGCAGCCCTGGGACGGGATATAGCAATCAGCCCCAGCATTTT. Protein product: CASSPGTGYSNQPQHF.

This clonotype was recorded many times. The CDR3 DNA reads as TGTGCCAGCAGCCCTCTCATTGAAGATACGCAGTATTTT. It yields the protein CASSPLIEDTQYF. The V call is TRBV27, the J call TRBJ2-3; D remains unclear. The CDR3 loop spans 13 amino acids. V was pared by 6 bases and J by 5 bases, with 12 bases between. Germline V gives CDR1 MNHEY, CDR2 SMNVEV (reference sequence).